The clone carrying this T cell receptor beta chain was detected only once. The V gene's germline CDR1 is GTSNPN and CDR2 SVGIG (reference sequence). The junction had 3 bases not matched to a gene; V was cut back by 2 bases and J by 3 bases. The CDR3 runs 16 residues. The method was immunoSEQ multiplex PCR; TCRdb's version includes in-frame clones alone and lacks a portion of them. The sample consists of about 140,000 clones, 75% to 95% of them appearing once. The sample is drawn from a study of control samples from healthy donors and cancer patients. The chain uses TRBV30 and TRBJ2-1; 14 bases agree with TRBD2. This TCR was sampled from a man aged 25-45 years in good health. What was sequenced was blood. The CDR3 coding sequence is TGTGCCTGGAGTAAGGGACTAGCGGGGGACTACAATGAGCAGTTCTTC. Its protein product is CAWSKGLAGDYNEQFF.